This TCR beta chain was documented in a study of OX40 agonist ivuxolimab in advanced cancers. For the study at large: Cohort: 65% to 90% men, mean age approximately 60, aged roughly 23 to 79.

Sampling times: baseline, cycle 4 day 1, cycle 7 day 1. V lost 10 bases and J lost 6, with 11 bases in between. This CDR3 comprises 11 residues. Germline values: CDR1 MNHEY, CDR2 SMNVEV (reference sequence). Findings and caveats of the study: Expanded clones tended on average to be more numerous among CD8+ T cells than CD4+. Certain nonresponders additionally had low normalized T-cell clonal expansion.

This clone was picked up a small number of times. Its antigen remains unidentified. Sequencing used immunoSEQ multiplex PCR; TCRdb keeps in-frame clones, though not all of them. The sample includes about 69,000 clones, 60% to 85% of them seen just once. The receptor was isolated from an adult with an advanced solid tumor such as melanoma, head and neck, liver or kidney cancer. The sequencing here drew on CD4+ or CD8+ T cells sorted from blood, taken in a trial of the OX40 agonist ivuxolimab. The rearrangement joins TRBV27 to TRBJ2-3, with D possibly matching TRBD2 (5 bases). In nucleotides, the CDR3 is TGTGCCACCGAGGGATTTGATACGCAGTATTTT. Translation gives CATEGFDTQYF.